Listed below are T cell receptor beta chains from one sample, sequenced in a study of blood T cell repertoires in COVID-19. Using immunoSEQ multiplex PCR, the repertoire was profiled, and TCRdb retains in-frame clones only, with some absent. The repertoire holds 450,000 to 500,000 clones, with approximately 85% as singletons. Input material: peripheral blood. The receptors come from a human donor in a cohort sampled during active COVID-19. Both conserved end residues are part of each CDR3. The order of the fields is D gene, J gene, clone size, V gene, CDR3 protein, CDR3 DNA. The D gene is left open where the match is weak. For some rows the clone size is stated as once, few or many, or as a class when expanded; others skip it.

D gene: -
J gene: TRBJ1-4
clone size: -
V gene: TRBV5-1
CDR3 protein: CASSTQGTTNEKLFF
CDR3 DNA: TGCGCCAGCAGCACCCAGGGTACCACTAATGAAAAACTGTTTTTT

D gene: -
J gene: TRBJ2-2
clone size: -
V gene: TRBV19
CDR3 protein: CATKDSPTNTGELFF
CDR3 DNA: TGTGCCACCAAGGACAGTCCTACGAACACCGGGGAGCTGTTTTTT

D gene: TRBD1
J gene: TRBJ2-3
clone size: -
V gene: TRBV29-1
CDR3 protein: CSVENQLIGTGAFRQDTQYF
CDR3 DNA: TGCAGCGTTGAAAACCAATTAATCGGGACAGGGGCCTTCAGGCAAGATACGCAGTATTTT

D gene: -
J gene: TRBJ1-5
clone size: -
V gene: TRBV3-1/TRBV3-2
CDR3 protein: CASSASRGGYSNQPQHF
CDR3 DNA: TGTGCCAGCAGCGCATCCCGGGGGGGGTATAGCAATCAGCCCCAGCATTTT

D gene: -
J gene: TRBJ1-5
clone size: -
V gene: TRBV18
CDR3 protein: CASSLLQGPNQPQHF
CDR3 DNA: TGTGCCAGCTCACTTTTACAGGGACCAAACCAGCCCCAGCATTTT

D gene: -
J gene: TRBJ2-2
clone size: -
V gene: TRBV7-3
CDR3 protein: CASSSQGTNTGELFF
CDR3 DNA: TGTGCCAGCAGCTCACAGGGTACGAACACCGGGGAGCTGTTTTTT

D gene: TRBD1
J gene: TRBJ2-1
clone size: -
V gene: TRBV7-9
CDR3 protein: CASRWYPQGNWLNEQFF
CDR3 DNA: TGTGCCAGCAGATGGTATCCACAGGGGAATTGGCTCAATGAGCAGTTCTTC

D gene: -
J gene: TRBJ1-1
clone size: few
V gene: TRBV28
CDR3 protein: CASSLGGWNTEAFF
CDR3 DNA: TGTGCCAGCAGTTTAGGGGGGTGGAACACTGAAGCTTTCTTT

D gene: TRBD1
J gene: TRBJ2-5
clone size: once
V gene: TRBV11-2
CDR3 protein: CASSLAGDRAATQYF
CDR3 DNA: TGTGCCAGCAGCTTAGCGGGGGACAGGGCAGCGACCCAGTACTTC

D gene: -
J gene: TRBJ2-7
clone size: -
V gene: TRBV14
CDR3 protein: CASSQWWGRSHEQYF
CDR3 DNA: TGTGCCAGCAGCCAATGGTGGGGGAGGAGCCACGAGCAGTACTTC

D gene: -
J gene: TRBJ2-1
clone size: -
V gene: TRBV29-1
CDR3 protein: CSAGGTGPYNEQFF
CDR3 DNA: TGCAGCGCGGGGGGGACAGGGCCGTACAATGAGCAGTTCTTC

D gene: TRBD2
J gene: TRBJ2-7
clone size: -
V gene: TRBV12-5
CDR3 protein: CASAPPSGSKGEQYF
CDR3 DNA: TGTGCTAGTGCCCCACCTAGCGGGAGTAAGGGCGAGCAGTACTTC

D gene: TRBD1
J gene: TRBJ2-7
clone size: -
V gene: TRBV7-3
CDR3 protein: CASSLIGDSSSYEQYF
CDR3 DNA: TGTGCCAGCAGCCTAATAGGGGACAGCAGCTCCTACGAGCAGTACTTC

D gene: -
J gene: TRBJ1-1
clone size: -
V gene: TRBV18
CDR3 protein: CASSLDRNTEAFF
CDR3 DNA: TGTGCCAGCTCCCTGGACAGGAACACTGAAGCTTTCTTT

D gene: -
J gene: TRBJ2-1
clone size: -
V gene: TRBV6-6
CDR3 protein: CASSYPTRGGGNEQFF
CDR3 DNA: TGTGCCAGCAGTTACCCGACTAGGGGGGGCGGTAATGAGCAGTTCTTC

D gene: -
J gene: TRBJ2-5
clone size: -
V gene: TRBV19
CDR3 protein: CASSIDLGLSVETQYF
CDR3 DNA: TGTGCCAGTAGTATAGATCTGGGGCTATCCGTGGAGACCCAGTACTTC

D gene: -
J gene: TRBJ2-7
clone size: -
V gene: TRBV7-3
CDR3 protein: CASSSLDRSYEQYF
CDR3 DNA: TGTGCCAGCAGCTCTCTCGACAGATCCTACGAGCAGTACTTC

D gene: -
J gene: TRBJ1-2
clone size: -
V gene: TRBV14
CDR3 protein: CASSQEGTRDYGYTF
CDR3 DNA: TGTGCCAGCAGCCAAGAGGGGACAAGGGACTATGGCTACACCTTC

D gene: -
J gene: TRBJ1-5
clone size: -
V gene: TRBV30
CDR3 protein: CAWSLRGGGRNQPQHF
CDR3 DNA: TGTGCCTGGAGTCTCCGCGGGGGGGGACGGAATCAGCCCCAGCATTTT

D gene: -
J gene: TRBJ2-7
clone size: few
V gene: TRBV4-2
CDR3 protein: CASSRERSYEQYF
CDR3 DNA: TGTGCCAGCAGCCGTGAACGGAGTTACGAGCAGTACTTC

D gene: -
J gene: TRBJ2-1
clone size: -
V gene: TRBV3-1/TRBV3-2
CDR3 protein: CASSPDPPGNEQFF
CDR3 DNA: TGTGCCAGCAGCCCTGACCCCCCAGGCAATGAGCAGTTCTTC

D gene: -
J gene: TRBJ1-1
clone size: -
V gene: TRBV5-1
CDR3 protein: CASSLQGGGNTEAFF
CDR3 DNA: TGCGCCAGCAGCTTGCAGGGAGGTGGGAACACTGAAGCTTTCTTT

D gene: -
J gene: TRBJ1-5
clone size: -
V gene: TRBV19
CDR3 protein: CASRIIGDNQPQHF
CDR3 DNA: TGTGCCAGTAGAATTATAGGGGACAATCAGCCCCAGCATTTT

D gene: -
J gene: TRBJ1-1
clone size: -
V gene: TRBV2
CDR3 protein: CASSPGGARMDLAFF
CDR3 DNA: TGTGCCAGCAGCCCCGGGGGGGCGCGAATGGATCTGGCTTTCTTT

D gene: TRBD2
J gene: TRBJ2-3
clone size: -
V gene: TRBV24-1
CDR3 protein: CATSEGGGSYTDTQYF
CDR3 DNA: TGTGCCACCAGTGAAGGCGGCGGGAGTTACACAGATACGCAGTATTTT

D gene: TRBD1
J gene: TRBJ2-7
clone size: few
V gene: TRBV25-1
CDR3 protein: CASRRQGVDEQYF
CDR3 DNA: TGTGCCAGCAGAAGACAGGGAGTTGACGAGCAGTACTTC

D gene: TRBD1
J gene: TRBJ2-3
clone size: -
V gene: TRBV19
CDR3 protein: CASSILTGPADTQYF
CDR3 DNA: TGTGCCAGTAGTATTTTGACAGGGCCGGCAGATACGCAGTATTTT

D gene: -
J gene: TRBJ2-2
clone size: -
V gene: TRBV6-5
CDR3 protein: CASSGSRGGTGELFF
CDR3 DNA: TGTGCCAGCAGCGGGAGTAGGGGCGGCACCGGGGAGCTGTTTTTT

D gene: TRBD2
J gene: TRBJ2-5
clone size: few
V gene: TRBV9
CDR3 protein: CASSVGAGGRPETQYF
CDR3 DNA: TGTGCCAGCAGCGTAGGAGCGGGAGGGCGACCGGAGACCCAGTACTTC

D gene: -
J gene: TRBJ1-3
clone size: -
V gene: TRBV5-1
CDR3 protein: CASYASPGVSGNTIYF
CDR3 DNA: TGCGCCAGCTACGCATCCCCAGGGGTTTCTGGAAACACCATATATTTT

D gene: -
J gene: TRBJ2-3
clone size: once
V gene: TRBV4-1
CDR3 protein: CASSPTLRGLEDTQYF
CDR3 DNA: TGCGCCAGCAGCCCCACGCTAAGGGGCTTAGAAGATACGCAGTATTTT

D gene: -
J gene: TRBJ2-3
clone size: -
V gene: TRBV28
CDR3 protein: CASSLTGSGTDTQYF
CDR3 DNA: TGTGCCAGCAGTTTGACGGGATCTGGGACAGATACGCAGTATTTT

D gene: -
J gene: TRBJ1-1
clone size: -
V gene: TRBV5-1
CDR3 protein: CASSLVSINTEAFF
CDR3 DNA: TGCGCCAGCAGCTTGGTGTCCATTAACACTGAAGCTTTCTTT

D gene: TRBD2
J gene: TRBJ2-7
clone size: -
V gene: TRBV27
CDR3 protein: CASSLRGGEQYF
CDR3 DNA: TGTGCCAGCAGTTTACGGGGGGGCGAGCAGTACTTC

D gene: -
J gene: TRBJ2-1
clone size: -
V gene: TRBV19
CDR3 protein: CASSSVGGSGEQFF
CDR3 DNA: TGTGCCAGTAGTTCGGTTGGGGGGAGTGGAGAGCAGTTCTTC

D gene: TRBD1
J gene: TRBJ1-2
clone size: once
V gene: TRBV5-4
CDR3 protein: CASSSAQRDRGIGGYTF
CDR3 DNA: TGTGCCAGCAGCTCTGCTCAACGCGACAGGGGCATAGGTGGCTACACCTTC

D gene: -
J gene: TRBJ2-7
clone size: -
V gene: TRBV7-9
CDR3 protein: CASSHLANTLSYEQYF
CDR3 DNA: TGTGCCAGCAGTCATCTAGCCAACACATTATCCTACGAGCAGTACTTC

D gene: TRBD1
J gene: TRBJ1-3
clone size: -
V gene: TRBV5-1
CDR3 protein: CASSYGTGERGGNTIYF
CDR3 DNA: TGCGCCAGCAGCTACGGGACAGGGGAAAGGGGTGGAAACACCATATATTTT

D gene: -
J gene: TRBJ2-1
clone size: -
V gene: TRBV24-1
CDR3 protein: CATSAQGRPYNEQFF
CDR3 DNA: TGTGCCACCAGTGCACAGGGGAGGCCATACAATGAGCAGTTCTTC

D gene: -
J gene: TRBJ1-1
clone size: -
V gene: TRBV14
CDR3 protein: CASSQDGQRGFF
CDR3 DNA: TGTGCCAGCAGCCAAGATGGACAGAGAGGTTTCTTT

D gene: -
J gene: TRBJ1-1
clone size: few
V gene: TRBV11-1
CDR3 protein: CASKQGMNTEAFF
CDR3 DNA: TGTGCCAGCAAGCAGGGAATGAACACTGAAGCTTTCTTT

D gene: TRBD2
J gene: TRBJ2-7
clone size: -
V gene: TRBV7-9
CDR3 protein: CASSLVLAGGSSYEQYF
CDR3 DNA: TGTGCCAGCAGCTTAGTTCTAGCGGGAGGTTCCTCCTACGAGCAGTACTTC

D gene: TRBD1
J gene: TRBJ1-6
clone size: few
V gene: TRBV6-5
CDR3 protein: CASTDRGNSPLHF
CDR3 DNA: TGTGCCAGCACCGACAGGGGGAATTCACCCCTCCACTTT

D gene: TRBD1
J gene: TRBJ1-4
clone size: -
V gene: TRBV19
CDR3 protein: CASSPRQGREKLFF
CDR3 DNA: TGTGCCAGTAGTCCAAGACAGGGTAGAGAAAAACTGTTTTTT

D gene: TRBD1
J gene: TRBJ1-1
clone size: -
V gene: TRBV4-2
CDR3 protein: CASSDGTGTNTEAFF
CDR3 DNA: TGTGCCAGCAGCGACGGGACAGGGACGAACACTGAAGCTTTCTTT

D gene: -
J gene: TRBJ1-3
clone size: -
V gene: TRBV19
CDR3 protein: CASSTRTSNAGNTIYF
CDR3 DNA: TGTGCCAGTAGTACCCGAACTTCCAACGCGGGAAACACCATATATTTT

D gene: TRBD1
J gene: TRBJ1-3
clone size: -
V gene: TRBV30
CDR3 protein: CAWSGDRDSGNTIYF
CDR3 DNA: TGTGCCTGGAGTGGGGACAGGGACTCTGGAAACACCATATATTTT

D gene: -
J gene: TRBJ1-6
clone size: -
V gene: TRBV6-4
CDR3 protein: CASSERERESPLHF
CDR3 DNA: TGTGCCAGCAGTGAAAGAGAAAGGGAGTCACCCCTCCACTTT

D gene: TRBD1
J gene: TRBJ1-5
clone size: -
V gene: TRBV7-9
CDR3 protein: CASSPDRGAGQPQHF
CDR3 DNA: TGTGCCAGCAGCCCCGACAGGGGTGCGGGTCAGCCCCAGCATTTT

D gene: TRBD2
J gene: TRBJ2-7
clone size: few
V gene: TRBV4-3
CDR3 protein: CASSLNLAGSPYEQYF
CDR3 DNA: TGCGCCAGCAGCCTAAACCTAGCGGGGAGCCCCTACGAGCAGTACTTC

D gene: TRBD1
J gene: TRBJ1-6
clone size: -
V gene: TRBV3-1/TRBV3-2
CDR3 protein: CASSQGQGHSPLHF
CDR3 DNA: TGTGCCAGCAGCCAAGGACAGGGGCATTCACCCCTCCACTTT

D gene: -
J gene: TRBJ2-7
clone size: once
V gene: TRBV13
CDR3 protein: CASSLVRDASYEQYF
CDR3 DNA: TGTGCCAGCAGCTTAGTGCGGGACGCCTCCTACGAGCAGTACTTC